This TCR beta chain was retrieved from a study of T cells in narcolepsy. Study as a whole: Enrolled donors included narcolepsy type 1 or type 2 patients and healthy controls. Broader study findings: Some memory CD4+ repertoires had no autoreactive clone sequences. Autoreactive HCRT-specific and TRIB2-specific clonotypes were marked in same-patient CSF-versus-blood CD4+ comparisons. Autoreactive clonotypes reportedly recurred in blood of same and different patients, not controls.

In its sample, this clone was seen once. No antigen is known for it. Germline V gives CDR1 MNHEY, CDR2 SVGAGI. Trimming cost V 2 bases and J 0 bases, with 8 bases left between them. The CDR3 contains 15 residues. This table comes from immunoSEQ multiplex PCR, and its TCRdb copy is limited to in-frame clones, with some not included. The sample records fewer than 35,000 clones, around four fifths being singletons. Sequenced sample: CD45RA- memory CD4+ T cells from PBMCs. This chain connects TRBV6-5 to TRBJ2-1; D unresolved. This clonotype originated in a human donor with narcolepsy. The CDR3 spells CASSYPPSSYNEQFF. CDR3 nucleotide sequence: TGTGCCAGCAGTTACCCCCCGAGCTCCTACAATGAGCAGTTCTTC.